This TCR beta chain emerged from a study of shared clonotypes between healthy human individuals. Trimming shortened V by 10 bases and J by 1 base, and 7 bases separated the two germline ends. The CDR3 length is 12 residues. In germline, CDR1 is ENHRY, CDR2 SYGVKD. The method was immunoSEQ multiplex PCR; TCRdb's version includes in-frame clones alone and lacks a portion of them. The sample comprises 1.4 million to 1.5 million clones, 96% of which are singletons, and approximately 1.2% rests with the top ten. Sequencing used naive CD4+ T cells sorted from blood. Subset described: CD45RA+ positively selected. The chain employs TRBV10-3 and TRBJ2-2; D is undetermined. The TCR sequence derives from a man in his thirties or forties in good health. The CDR3 DNA is TGTGCCACCCGAAGGAACACCGGGGAGCTGTTTTTT. It yields the protein CATRRNTGELFF.